What follows are 21 T cell receptor beta chains derived from one specimen sequenced in a study of PD-1 blockade in classical Hodgkin lymphoma. The table came from immunoSEQ multiplex PCR; TCRdb's copy has only in-frame clones and leaves some out. The table shows around 30,000 clones, with approximately 90% occurring only once. The time point was: newly diagnosed, previously untreated cHL patient sample. Sequenced sample: peripheral blood mononuclear cells (PBMCs). The receptors here all came from a human donor with classical Hodgkin lymphoma.

About this clone itself: At one end the junction does not follow the germline gene, possibly because of a read error. The CDR3 loop is CASRLTSVDRGAVF. The DNA of the CDR3 is TGTGCCAGCAGACTGACTAGCGTGGACCGGGGAGCTGTTTTT. V and J are TRBV27 and TRBJ2-2; TRBD2 agrees at 8 bases. The CDR3 contains 14 residues. In germline, CDR1 is MNHEY, CDR2 SMNVEV (reference sequence).

This chain connects TRBV6-6 to TRBJ2-5, with D possibly TRBD1 on 5 matching bases. Germline V gives CDR1 MNHNY, CDR2 SVGAGI (reference sequence). Deletions cut 2 bases from V and 5 bases from J, with 12 bases between. The CDR3 consists of 14 residues. The CDR3 DNA reads as TGTGCCAGCAGTTACGGGGCGATCCGGGAGACCCAGTACTTC. Translation gives CASSYGAIRETQYF.

The V and J genes are TRBV5-4 and TRBJ2-7; no reliable D call. The germline V gene has CDR1 SGHNT and CDR2 YYREEE (reference sequence). Deletions cut 5 bases from V and 7 bases from J, with 7 bases between. This CDR3 is built from 10 residues. The CDR3, as DNA: TGTGCCAGCAGTCGTGGGGAGCAGTACTTC. Its protein product is CASSRGEQYF.

The V gene is TRBV6-6, the J gene TRBJ2-1; D is possibly TRBD2 (6 bases). The CDR3 loop spans 14 amino acids. CDR1 MNHNY and CDR2 SVGAGI come from the germline V gene (reference sequence). Trimming took off 3 bases at V and 8 bases at J, with 14 bases between the two ends. DNA of the CDR3: TGTGCCAGCAGTTATTCGGACTGGGAGGATGAGCAGTTCTTC. Amino acids: CASSYSDWEDEQFF.

The chain combines TRBV9 with TRBJ2-6; D unresolved. This CDR3 contains 17 residues. Trimming removed 0 bases from V and 0 bases from J, with 10 bases in between. The germline V gene has CDR1 SGDLS and CDR2 YYNGEE. The CDR3 DNA reads TGTGCCAGCAGCGTAGACCCACAGCCCTCTGGGGCCAACGTCCTGACTTTC. Translation: CASSVDPQPSGANVLTF. Combining the CDR3 with reference TRBV9 and TRBJ2-6 gives the whole variable domain DSGVTQTPKHLITATGQRVTLRCSPRSGDLSVYWYQQSLDQGLQFLIQYYNGEERAKGNILERFSAQQFPDLHSELNLSSLELGDSALYFCASSVDPQPSGANVLTFGAGSRLTVL.

V usage is TRBV28 and J usage is TRBJ1-3; 11 bases are shared with TRBD1. This CDR3 is 16 amino acids long. Unmatched junction bases numbered 7, after V lost 6 bases and J lost 3 bases. Germline V gene sequence: CDR1 MDHEN, CDR2 SYDVKM. Here the CDR3 DNA reads TGTGCCAGCAGGCGGACAGGGGGCTCGATTGGAAACACCATATATTTT. Protein sequence: CASRRTGGSIGNTIYF.

This clone was recorded a few times. This chain joins TRBV18 and TRBJ2-7, with 9 nucleotides matching TRBD2. The V gene end was trimmed by 3 bases and the J gene end by 4 bases; junction bases not matched to a gene: 7. The CDR3 sequence is 15 residues long. CDR1 and CDR2 (germline): KGHSH, LQKENI. The CDR3 sequence is CASSPRLADLYEQYF. The CDR3 DNA sequence: TGTGCCAGCTCACCGAGACTAGCGGATCTATACGAGCAGTACTTC. Drawing the rest from reference TRBV18 and TRBJ2-7, the complete variable domain is NAGVMQNPRHLVRRRGQEARLRCSPMKGHSHVYWYRQLPEEGLKFMVYLQKENIIDESGMPKERFSAEFPKEGPSILRIQQVVRGDSAAYFCASSPRLADLYEQYFGPGTRLTVT.

The chain uses TRBV7-8 and TRBJ1-1, with D tentatively TRBD1 (6 bases). The CDR3 runs 14 residues. Trimming stripped 5 bases from V and 1 base from J, with 11 bases between. The V gene's germline CDR1 is SGHVS and CDR2 FQNEAQ. The CDR3 DNA sequence: TGTGCCAGCAGCCTTTCCAGGGGGAACACTGAAGCTTTCTTT. It encodes CASSLSRGNTEAFF. Full variable domain (outside the CDR3, taken from reference TRBV7-8 and TRBJ1-1): GAGVSQSPRYKVAKRGQDVALRCDPISGHVSLFWYQQALGQGPEFLTYFQNEAQLDKSGLPSDRFFAERPEGSVSTLKIQRTQQEDSAVYLCASSLSRGNTEAFFGQGTRLTVV.

The chain has TRBV5-4 and TRBJ1-2; 10 bases agree with TRBD1. After removal of 2 bases from V and 6 bases from J, the junction contained 4 bases not matched to a gene. This CDR3 spans 14 amino acids. Per the germline V gene, CDR1 is SGHNT and CDR2 is YYREEE (reference sequence). DNA of the CDR3: TGTGCCAGCAGCTTTGACAGGGGGCGAGATGGCTACACCTTC. This codes for CASSFDRGRDGYTF.

CDR3: CASSPFGQDNEQFF. CDR3 nucleotides: TGTGCCAGCTCACCATTTGGACAGGACAATGAGCAGTTCTTC. The chain joins TRBV18 to TRBJ2-1; 7 bases map to TRBD1. The V gene's germline CDR1 is KGHSH and CDR2 LQKENI. The length of the CDR3 is 14 residues. V shed 2 bases and J 5 bases; nucleotides not matched to a gene: 3.

The chain couples TRBV7-8 to TRBJ1-1; a weak D match, TRBD1 (6 bases). The CDR3 consists of 15 residues. V was shortened by 2 bases and J by 1 base, with 11 bases between the two germline ends. Germline CDR1 SGHVS, CDR2 FQNEAQ. Written as DNA, the CDR3 is TGTGCCAGCAGCTTAAGCGGGACAACGAACACTGAAGCTTTCTTT. Translating gives CASSLSGTTNTEAFF.

The V call is TRBV4-1, the J call TRBJ2-3; D remains ambiguous. Deletions cut 0 bases from V and 2 bases from J, with 12 bases between. Per germline, CDR1 MGHRA and CDR2 YSYEKL. The CDR3 runs 16 residues. CDR3 loop: CASSQDESWPTDTQYF. Here the CDR3 DNA reads TGCGCCAGCAGCCAAGATGAATCTTGGCCCACAGATACGCAGTATTTT.

The CDR3 nucleotides are TGTGCCAGTAGTACCCAAGGACAGGGGGGCAATGAGCAGTTCTTC. The encoded protein is CASSTQGQGGNEQFF. This chain uses TRBV19 with TRBJ2-1; TRBD1 agrees at 10 bases. In germline, CDR1 is LNHDA, CDR2 SQIVND (reference sequence). CDR3 length equals 15 residues. V trimming: 4 bases; J trimming: 6 bases; junction bases outside the gene matches: 6.

The rearrangement links TRBV11-3 to TRBJ2-5; 10 positions agree with TRBD2. V gave up 3 bases and J gave up 5 bases; unmatched junction bases: 6. CDR1 and CDR2 from the germline V gene are SGHNT and YENEEA. The CDR3 runs to 15 residues. The DNA for the CDR3 is TGTGCCAGCAGCTTTAGAGCGGGAGGGGGGGAGACCCAGTACTTC. This sequence encodes CASSFRAGGGETQYF.

The chain carries TRBV7-2 and TRBJ1-4; 8 bases are shared with TRBD1. This CDR3 is 15 amino acids long. In germline, CDR1 is SGHTA, CDR2 FQGNSA. Trimming removed 5 bases from V and 7 bases from J; junction bases left unmatched: 9. CDR3 loop: CASSPQTGEGEKLFF. The CDR3 DNA sequence: TGTGCCAGCAGCCCCCAGACAGGGGAGGGTGAAAAACTGTTTTTT.

The chain employs TRBV7-8 and TRBJ2-5; D perhaps matches TRBD1 (5 bases). The ends were cut back, 2 bases at V and 3 bases at J, with 7 bases in the middle. The germline V gene has CDR1 SGHVS and CDR2 FQNEAQ. The CDR3 consists of 13 residues. The CDR3 spells CASSLRQKETQYF. The CDR3 region has the DNA TGTGCCAGCAGCTTAAGACAGAAAGAGACCCAGTACTTC.

The CDR3 loop is CASKREGWNTGELFF. As DNA, the CDR3 is TGTGCCAGCAAGCGGGAGGGCTGGAACACCGGGGAGCTGTTTTTT. The chain employs TRBV7-9 and TRBJ2-2; 10 bases are shared with TRBD2. The J segment lost 1 base and the V segment lost 7 bases, leaving 3 bases of the junction unmatched. The CDR3 extends over 15 amino acids. CDR1 and CDR2 (germline): SEHNR, FQNEAQ (reference sequence).

This chain connects TRBV5-6 to TRBJ1-2; D remains unclear. CDR1 SGHDT and CDR2 YYEEEE come from the germline V gene. The length of the CDR3 is 15 residues. The ends were cut back, 2 bases at V and 3 bases at J, with 14 bases in the middle. The CDR3 spells CASSLIFEKYYGYTF. Here the CDR3 DNA reads TGTGCCAGCAGCTTAATTTTCGAAAAATACTATGGCTACACCTTC.

The J gene is TRBJ2-5, the V gene TRBV28; 8 bases match TRBD2. Unmatched junction bases numbered 7, after V lost 5 bases and J lost 5 bases. This CDR3 contains 14 residues. CDR1 and CDR2 (germline): MDHEN, SYDVKM. The CDR3 nucleotides read TGTGCCAGCAGTGACAGCGGGAGCTGGGAGACCCAGTACTTC. This encodes CASSDSGSWETQYF.

V is TRBV19 and J is TRBJ2-2, with D maybe TRBD2 (6 bases). This CDR3 has 14 amino acids. Trimming cost V 7 bases and J 4 bases, with 13 bases left between them. Germline CDR1 is LNHDA and CDR2 is SQIVND (reference sequence). The CDR3 DNA reads TGTGCCAGTACGGAGGGCCCTAGCACCGGGGAGCTGTTTTTT. It is translated as CASTEGPSTGELFF.

The DNA for the CDR3 is TGTGCCAGCAGCCGGACTAGCGGGAGGGCCAGTGAGCAGTACTTC. The encoded protein is CASSRTSGRASEQYF. V and J are TRBV7-3 and TRBJ2-7; 15 positions agree with TRBD2. This CDR3 has 15 amino acids. Germline trimming cut 5 bases from V and 7 bases from J; bases unmatched to any gene: 6. In germline, CDR1 is SGHTA, CDR2 FQGTGA.